This T cell receptor beta chain appears in the sequencing data of a study of blood T cell repertoires in COVID-19. As for the study in general: Material from acute and convalescent COVID-19 was sourced from the United States, Italy and Spain. Sources were T cells, B-cell-depleted T cells, or PBMCs; the material itself was cDNA or gDNA.

In the authors' workflow: Quantification of nucleated cells was approximated via reference gene primer amplification. Using immunoSEQ multiplex PCR, the repertoire was profiled, and TCRdb retains in-frame clones only, with some absent. V and J calls and clone size are given by that table; D and trimming were obtained from the DNA. The sample consists of around 170,000 clones, less than 90% of them appearing once. This clonotype originated in a woman aged 40 to 50 with acute or convalescent COVID-19. Sequencing used peripheral blood.

CDR3 DNA: TGTGCCAGCAGTGAATTAGGGGCCCAGGCCGCCCAAGAGACCCAGTACTTC. Its translation: CASSELGAQAAQETQYF. The gene calls are TRBV2 and TRBJ2-5, with TRBD1 as a possible D gene (5 bases). The CDR3 loop spans 17 amino acids. With 2 bases removed from V and 1 base from J, the gap between germline ends came to 17 bases. Per germline, CDR1 SNHLY and CDR2 FYNNEI.